This T cell receptor beta chain comes out of a study of blood T cell repertoires in COVID-19. TCRdb keeps only in-frame clones here, not all; method: immunoSEQ multiplex PCR. The table has fewer than 500,000 clones, 80% to 90% seen once. Trimming stripped 1 base from V and 5 bases from J, with 18 bases between. The length of the CDR3 is 17 residues. CDR1 SGHTA and CDR2 FQGNSA come from the germline V gene. This chain joins TRBV7-2 and TRBJ1-5; no firm D call. Sequenced sample: PBMCs or T cells enriched from blood (not recorded which). This TCR came from a man aged 30 to 39 who had recovered from COVID-19. The CDR3 DNA reads TGTGCCAGCAGCTTAGTTGTAGTAGCCCCTTTTCATCAGCCCCAGCATTTT. It codes for CASSLVVVAPFHQPQHF.